This record looks at one TCR beta chain sequence and its context. What it binds is unknown. This entry belongs to a study of shared clonotypes between healthy human individuals. After removal of 0 bases from V and 7 bases from J, the junction contained 8 bases not matched to a gene. Germline V gene sequence: CDR1 ENHRY, CDR2 SYGVKD. The length of the CDR3 is 15 residues. Study findings and constraints: Represented diversity (both genetic and exposure-history) was limited by the small number of donors.

Original analysis: ImmunoSEQ supplied junction-only sequences lacking quality scores, so filtering was different. Data came from immunoSEQ multiplex PCR; TCRdb stores just in-frame clones and leaves some out. The V and J calls and the clone size are those of that table, but D and trimming were determined from the DNA. The sample consists of under 300,000 clones, 65% of them appearing once. Input material: memory CD4+ T cells sorted from blood. Subset noted: CD45RA-negative fraction. This receptor was taken from a young man in good health. The rearrangement joins TRBV10-3 to TRBJ1-2; 7 bases map to TRBD1. The CDR3 bases are TGTGCCATCAGTGAGTCGACGGAGGGGGCCAGTGGCTACACCTTC. Translating it yields CAISESTEGASGYTF.